Included here is one T cell receptor (beta chain) sequence, with context. Its antigen remains unidentified. The sample is drawn from a study of T cell responses to AZD1222 COVID-19 vaccine. Notes on the study in general: Among AZD1222 vaccinees, only 5 or 6 were seropositive at baseline. Donors were mostly white British, more females; clonal diversity possibly underestimated. Two AZD1222 administrations were followed by greater Spike-specific TCR breadth and depth. Among spike-specific TCRs, nearly half reportedly target unmutated variant regions.

CDR1 is LNHDA, CDR2 SQIVND, per germline (reference sequence). Trimming removed 4 bases from V and 1 base from J, with 17 bases in between. The CDR3 has 17 amino acids. TCRdb's table, derived via immunoSEQ multiplex PCR, lists solely in-frame clones and lacks some. The table has under 110,000 clones, 85% to 90% seen once. Material: peripheral blood, obtained on day 0 of AZD1222 vaccination. The chain recombines TRBV19 with TRBJ1-5; possible D gene TRBD1, 6 bases. This clonotype was sampled from an adult in good health. The CDR3 protein is CASSTTWGGTSNQPQHF. The CDR3 DNA is TGTGCCAGTAGTACCACGTGGGGGGGGACAAGCAATCAGCCCCAGCATTTT. The full variable domain, with the rest looked up from reference TRBV19 and TRBJ1-5, is DGGITQSPKYLFRKEGQNVTLSCEQNLNHDAMYWYRQDPGQGLRLIYYSQIVNDFQKGDIAEGYSVSREKKESFPLTVTSAQKNPTAFYLCASSTTWGGTSNQPQHFGDGTRLSIL.